The 15 T cell receptor beta chains in this list originate from one sample, sequenced in a study of shared clonotypes between healthy human individuals. TCRdb keeps only in-frame clones here, not all; method: immunoSEQ multiplex PCR. Here the sample spans about 460,000 clones, 60% to 80% being singletons. The sample consisted of PBMCs. The receptors originated from a middle-aged woman in good health. Some clones in this sample may be carry-over from other donors' samples.

The chain is built from TRBV5-1 and TRBJ2-1; D might be TRBD2 (5 bases). Germline CDR1 SGHRS, CDR2 YFSETQ. The CDR3 is 16 amino acids. The V end was cut by 4 bases, the J end by 9 bases, with 23 bases between. Here the CDR3 reads CASSTRRGLRPIEQFF. In nucleotides, the CDR3 is TGCGCCAGCAGCACGCGCCGAGGACTCCGACCAATTGAGCAGTTCTTC.

About this clone itself: A far larger clone is only one base removed, so a read error is likely. The identical CDR3 is also encoded by other nucleotide sequences in the sample. The rearrangement joins TRBV28 to TRBJ1-4, with TRBD1 identical over 7 bases. Germline values: CDR1 MDHEN, CDR2 SYDVKM. The CDR3 is 15 amino acids. The CDR3 reads CASSLGDRSNEKLFF. The CDR3 DNA sequence: TGTGCCAGCAGTTTGGGGGACAGATCTAATGAAAAACTGTTCTTT. The full variable domain, rest sourced from reference TRBV28 and TRBJ1-4, is DVKVTQSSRYLVKRTGEKVFLECVQDMDHENMFWYRQDPGLGLRLIYFSYDVKMKEKGDIPEGYSVSREKKERFSLILESASTNQTSMYLCASSLGDRSNEKLFFGSGTQLSVL.

V gene TRBV13 combines with J gene TRBJ2-3; D call uncertain. The CDR3 consists of 14 residues. Germline CDR1 PRHDT, CDR2 FYEKMQ (reference sequence). The V and J ends lost 0 bases and 7 bases respectively, with 11 bases between them. CDR3 amino acids: CASSLGPYRNTQYF. In nucleotides, the CDR3 is TGTGCCAGCAGCTTAGGCCCCTACCGGAATACGCAGTATTTT.

The chain joins TRBV9 to TRBJ2-5, with D possibly called TRBD1 or TRBD2 (5 bases each). The CDR3 covers 15 residues. V was clipped by 2 bases and J by 8 bases, with 19 bases between them. Germline assignment: CDR1 SGDLS and CDR2 YYNGEE. This chain's CDR3 is CASSVTGTEKGTQYF. As DNA, the CDR3 is TGTGCCAGCAGCGTTACCGGGACGGAGAAAGGAACCCAGTACTTC.

The chain recombines TRBV10-2 with TRBJ1-1, with 7 nucleotides matching TRBD1. The CDR3 extends over 14 amino acids. With V trimmed by 7 bases and J by 0 bases, 5 bases remained unmatched. The V gene's germline CDR1 is WSHSY and CDR2 SAAADI. CDR3 amino acids: CASTEGTVNTEAFF. In DNA form, the CDR3 reads TGCGCCAGCACTGAAGGGACAGTGAACACTGAAGCTTTCTTT.

This clone came up a few times. The chain carries TRBV27 and TRBJ2-7; 11 bases fit TRBD2. With V trimmed by 4 bases and J by 7 bases, 9 bases remained unmatched. The CDR3 length is 15 residues. Germline lookup yields CDR1 MNHEY and CDR2 SMNVEV (reference sequence). CDR3 sequence: CASSSPTSGRVEQYF. CDR3 DNA: TGTGCCAGCAGTTCCCCCACTAGCGGGAGAGTAGAGCAGTACTTC.

Points on this clone: At the DNA level, this CDR3 is encoded by other sequences in the same sample as well. V and J are TRBV29-1 and TRBJ2-1; TRBD1 matches 10 bases. Germline CDR1 reads SQVTM; CDR2 reads ANQGSEA. Losses at the gene ends were 4 bases for V and 4 bases for J; bases not matched to a gene: 1. The CDR3 has 13 amino acids. CDR3 region: CSVGQGAYNEQFF. CDR3 sequence (DNA): TGCAGCGTTGGACAGGGGGCTTACAATGAGCAGTTCTTC.

Points on this clone: One base separates it from a far larger clone, so it is likely a read error. V gene TRBV30 combines with J gene TRBJ1-1, with D possibly being TRBD1 (5 bases). This CDR3 is 14 amino acids long. Germline CDR1 is GTSNPN and CDR2 is SVGIG (reference sequence). The CDR3 region has the DNA TGTGTCTGGAGCTTTCGGGACCGTGACTTAGAAGCTTTCTTT. Encoded protein: CVWSFRDRDLEAFF.

As regards this clone: Germline and junction disagree at one end, which may indicate a read error. The J gene is TRBJ2-2, the V gene TRBV18; D unresolved. Germline-derived CDR1 and CDR2 are KGHSH and LQKENI. This CDR3 contains 15 residues. CDR3 region: CASSPRWVSTGELFF. CDR3 nucleotides: TGTGCCAGCTCCCCACGATGGGTGTCAACCGGGGAGCTGTTTTTT.

The chain is built from TRBV6-1 and TRBJ1-5; D not resolved. The length of the CDR3 is 13 residues. V lost 8 bases and J lost 9, with 17 bases in between. The germline gives CDR1 MNHNS, CDR2 SASEGT. In DNA form, the CDR3 reads TGTGCCAGCGGGGTGAACGCAGGCGGGCCCCAGCATTTT. Its protein product is CASGVNAGGPQHF.

The DNA for the CDR3 is TGCGCCAGCGGCCGGGTGAGGGCGAACGAGCAGTACTTC. As protein: CASGRVRANEQYF. This chain uses TRBV4-1 with TRBJ2-7; D may be TRBD2 (5 bases). V lost 8 bases and J lost 5, with 16 bases in between. Germline-derived CDR1 and CDR2 are MGHRA and YSYEKL. The CDR3 runs to 13 residues.

A word on this clone: A read error likely explains this, since a far larger clone differs by one base. Other DNA sequences in this specimen translate into the identical CDR3. The J gene is TRBJ2-1, the V gene TRBV30; 11 positions match TRBD2. The germline CDR1 and CDR2 sequences are GTSNPN and SVGIG (reference sequence). The length of the CDR3 is 17 residues. The CDR3 loop is CAWSVSPGGLADNEQFF. The CDR3 nucleotides read TGTGCCTGGAGTGTTTCCCCGGGGGGACTAGCGGACAATGAGCAATTCTTC.

CDR3 DNA sequence: TGTGCCAGCAGAACGGGACAGGGGAGGAGATCGTACTTC. As protein: CASRTGQGRRSYF. This chain joins TRBV28 and TRBJ2-5; 10 bases are shared with TRBD1. CDR3 length equals 13 residues. V shed 6 bases and J 13 bases; nucleotides not matched to a gene: 11. Germline-derived CDR1 and CDR2 are MDHEN and SYDVKM.

Notes on this clone: It is likely a read error: a sequence one base away is far more abundant. Other DNA sequences in this sample translate to the same CDR3. The chain combines TRBV6-6 with TRBJ1-4; D is ambiguous. Looked up from germline, CDR1 is MNHNY and CDR2 is SVGAGI (reference sequence). CDR3 length equals 15 residues. Trimming removed 0 bases at V and 8 bases at J, with 13 bases between. The CDR3 sequence: CASSYSMADTEKLFF. The CDR3 DNA sequence: TGTGCCAGCAGTTACTCGATGGCTGATACGGAAAAACTGTTTTTT.

CDR3 residues: CAWSWDRSSYNSPLHF. In DNA form, the CDR3 reads TGTGCCTGGAGTTGGGACAGAAGCTCCTATAATTCACCCCTCCACTTT. J is TRBJ1-6 and V is TRBV30; TRBD1 matches 7 bases. The CDR3 sequence is 16 residues long. V lost 2 bases and J lost 0; bases outside the gene matches: 4. Germline-derived CDR1 and CDR2 are GTSNPN and SVGIG (reference sequence).